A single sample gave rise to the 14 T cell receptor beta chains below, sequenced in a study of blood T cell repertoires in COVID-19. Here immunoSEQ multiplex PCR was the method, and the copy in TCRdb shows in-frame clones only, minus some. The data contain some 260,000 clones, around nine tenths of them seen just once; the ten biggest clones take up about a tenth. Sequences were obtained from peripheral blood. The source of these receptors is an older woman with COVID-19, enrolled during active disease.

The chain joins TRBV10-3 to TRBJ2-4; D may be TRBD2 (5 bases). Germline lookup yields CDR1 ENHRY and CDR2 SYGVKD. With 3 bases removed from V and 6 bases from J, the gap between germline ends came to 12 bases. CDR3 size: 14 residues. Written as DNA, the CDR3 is TGTGCCATCAGTGATTCGAGGGAATTAAACATTCAGTACTTC. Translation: CAISDSRELNIQYF.

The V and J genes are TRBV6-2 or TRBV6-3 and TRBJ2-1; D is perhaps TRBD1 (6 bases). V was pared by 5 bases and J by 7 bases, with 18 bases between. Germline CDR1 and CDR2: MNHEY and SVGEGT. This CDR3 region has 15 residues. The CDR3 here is CASSNTGSKGNEQFF. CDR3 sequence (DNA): TGTGCCAGCAGTAACACAGGGTCGAAGGGAAATGAGCAGTTCTTC.

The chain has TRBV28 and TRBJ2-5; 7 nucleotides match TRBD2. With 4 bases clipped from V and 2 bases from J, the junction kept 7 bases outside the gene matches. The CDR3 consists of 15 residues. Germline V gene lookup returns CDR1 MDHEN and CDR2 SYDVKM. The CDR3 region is CASSSTSSGQETQYF. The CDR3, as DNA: TGTGCCAGCAGTTCCACCTCTAGCGGTCAAGAGACCCAGTACTTC.

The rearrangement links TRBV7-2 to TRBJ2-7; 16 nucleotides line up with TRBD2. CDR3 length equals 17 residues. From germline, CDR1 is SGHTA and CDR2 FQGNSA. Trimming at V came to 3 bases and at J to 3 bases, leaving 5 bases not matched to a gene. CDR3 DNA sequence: TGTGCCAGCAGCTTGGGACTAGCGGGAGGGGATAGCTACGAGCAGTACTTC. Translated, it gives CASSLGLAGGDSYEQYF. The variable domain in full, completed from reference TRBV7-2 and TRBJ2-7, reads GAGVSQSPSNKVTEKGKDVELRCDPISGHTALYWYRQSLGQGLEFLIYFQGNSAPDKSGLPSDRFSAERTGGSVSTLTIQRTQQEDSAVYLCASSLGLAGGDSYEQYFGPGTRLTVT.

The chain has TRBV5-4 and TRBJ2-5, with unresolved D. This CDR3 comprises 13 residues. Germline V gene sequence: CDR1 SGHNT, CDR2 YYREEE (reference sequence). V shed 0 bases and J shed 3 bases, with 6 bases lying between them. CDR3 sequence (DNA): TGTGCCAGCAGCTTGGACAGAGAAGAGACCCAGTACTTC. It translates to CASSLDREETQYF.

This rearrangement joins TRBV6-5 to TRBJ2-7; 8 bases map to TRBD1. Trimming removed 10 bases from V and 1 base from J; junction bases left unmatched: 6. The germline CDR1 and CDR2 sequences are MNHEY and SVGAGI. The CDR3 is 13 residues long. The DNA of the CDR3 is TGTGCCATCGGACAGGGAAATTCCTACGAGCAGTACTTC. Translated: CAIGQGNSYEQYF.

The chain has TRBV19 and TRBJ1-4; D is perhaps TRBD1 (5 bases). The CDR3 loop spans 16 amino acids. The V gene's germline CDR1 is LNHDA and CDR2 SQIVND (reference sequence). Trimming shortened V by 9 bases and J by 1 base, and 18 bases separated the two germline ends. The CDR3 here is CASTPRGRGTNEKLFF. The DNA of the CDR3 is TGTGCCAGCACCCCCCGTGGGAGGGGAACTAATGAAAAACTGTTTTTT.

DNA of the CDR3: TGTGCCAGTAGTCCTTCTCCACTAGCGGGAAACAATGAGCAGTTCTTC. It yields the protein CASSPSPLAGNNEQFF. This chain links TRBV19 with TRBJ2-1, with 10 bases matching TRBD2. The J segment lost 5 bases and the V segment lost 5 bases, leaving 9 bases of the junction unmatched. CDR1 and CDR2 (germline): LNHDA, SQIVND (reference sequence). The CDR3 runs to 16 residues.

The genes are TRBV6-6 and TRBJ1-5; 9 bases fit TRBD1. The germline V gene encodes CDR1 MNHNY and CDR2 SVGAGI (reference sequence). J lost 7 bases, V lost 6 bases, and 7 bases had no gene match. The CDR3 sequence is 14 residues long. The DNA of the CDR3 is TGTGCCAGCAGCACACAGGGGGCGCGACAGCCCCAGCATTTT. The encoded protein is CASSTQGARQPQHF.

CDR3 sequence: CASSLYFLYEQYF. CDR3 in DNA: TGTGCCAGCAGCTTGTATTTCCTCTACGAGCAGTACTTC. The chain carries TRBV5-8 and TRBJ2-7; D not certain. The CDR3 loop spans 13 amino acids. V lost 1 base, J lost 3 bases, and 8 bases lay in between. Germline CDR1 is SGHTS and CDR2 is YDEGEE. Supplemented by reference TRBV5-8 and TRBJ2-7, the full variable domain reads EAGVTQSPTHLIKTRGQQATLRCSPISGHTSVYWYQQALGLGLQFLLWYDEGEERNRGNFPPRFSGRQFPNYSSELNVNALELEDSALYLCASSLYFLYEQYFGPGTRLTVT.

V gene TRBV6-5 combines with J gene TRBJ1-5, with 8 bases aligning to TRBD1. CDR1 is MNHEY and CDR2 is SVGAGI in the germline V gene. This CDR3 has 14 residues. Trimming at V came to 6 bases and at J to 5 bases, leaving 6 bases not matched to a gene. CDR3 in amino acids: CASRAGGSDQPQHF. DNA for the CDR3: TGTGCCAGCAGGGCAGGGGGCTCGGATCAGCCCCAGCATTTT.

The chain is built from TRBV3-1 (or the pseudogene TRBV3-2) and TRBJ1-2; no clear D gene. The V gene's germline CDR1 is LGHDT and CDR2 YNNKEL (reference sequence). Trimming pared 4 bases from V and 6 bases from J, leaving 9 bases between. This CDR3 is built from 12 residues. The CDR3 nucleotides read TGTGCCAGCAGCCTCCGGGATAATGGCTACACCTTC. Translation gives CASSLRDNGYTF.

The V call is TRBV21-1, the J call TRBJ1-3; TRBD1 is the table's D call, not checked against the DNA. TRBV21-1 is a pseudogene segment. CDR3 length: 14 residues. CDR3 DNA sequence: TGTGTCATCAGGGTGGCCGACTCTGGAAACACCATATATTTT. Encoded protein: CVIRVADSGNTIYF.

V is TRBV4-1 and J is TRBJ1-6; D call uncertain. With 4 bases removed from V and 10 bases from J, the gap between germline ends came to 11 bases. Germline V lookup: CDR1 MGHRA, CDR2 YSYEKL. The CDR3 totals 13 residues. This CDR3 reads CASSLTAESPLHF. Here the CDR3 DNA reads TGCGCCAGCAGCCTAACAGCAGAATCACCCCTCCACTTT.